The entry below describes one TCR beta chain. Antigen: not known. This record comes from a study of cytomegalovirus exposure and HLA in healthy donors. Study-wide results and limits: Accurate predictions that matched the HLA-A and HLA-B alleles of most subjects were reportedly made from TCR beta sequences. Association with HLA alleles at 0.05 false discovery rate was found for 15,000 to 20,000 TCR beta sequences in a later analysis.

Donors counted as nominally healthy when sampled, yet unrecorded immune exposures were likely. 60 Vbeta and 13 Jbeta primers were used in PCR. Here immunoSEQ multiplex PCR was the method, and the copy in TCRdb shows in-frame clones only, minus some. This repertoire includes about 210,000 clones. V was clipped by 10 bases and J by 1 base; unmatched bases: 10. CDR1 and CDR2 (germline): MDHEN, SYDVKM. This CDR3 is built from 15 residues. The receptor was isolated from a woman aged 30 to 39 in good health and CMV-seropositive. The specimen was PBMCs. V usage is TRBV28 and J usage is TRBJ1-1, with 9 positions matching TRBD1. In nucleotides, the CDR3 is TGTGCCACCAGGCCGGACAGGGGTGAGAACACTGAAGCTTTCTTT. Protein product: CATRPDRGENTEAFF.